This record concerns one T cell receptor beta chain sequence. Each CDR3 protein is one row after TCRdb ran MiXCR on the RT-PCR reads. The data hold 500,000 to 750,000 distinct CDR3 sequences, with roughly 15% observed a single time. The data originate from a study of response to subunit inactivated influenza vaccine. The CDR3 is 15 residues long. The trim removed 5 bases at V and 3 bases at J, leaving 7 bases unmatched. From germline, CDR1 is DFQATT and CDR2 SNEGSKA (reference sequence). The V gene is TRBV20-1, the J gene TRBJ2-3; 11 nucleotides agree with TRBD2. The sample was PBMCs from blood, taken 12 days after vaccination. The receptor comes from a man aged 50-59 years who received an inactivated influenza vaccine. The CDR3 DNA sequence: TGCAGTGCTGTACCTAGCGGGAGGACTACAGATACGCAGTATTTT. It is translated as CSAVPSGRTTDTQYF.